A selection of T cell receptor beta chains follows, all from one sample in a study of blood T cell repertoires in COVID-19. Using immunoSEQ multiplex PCR, the repertoire was profiled, and TCRdb retains in-frame clones only, with some absent. This table has approximately 270,000 clones, 91% appearing once. Sample: PBMCs or T cells enriched from blood (not recorded which). The receptors here all came from a human donor in a cohort exposed to, infected with or recovered from COVID-19 (not recorded which). The donor label of this sample is uncertain. The conserved cysteine and the conserved F or W are not part of the CDR3 here. Fields, in order: D gene, V gene, CDR3 protein. D genes are given only for firm matches.

d_gene: .
v_gene: TRBV2
CDR3aa: ASRIIGGHPNIQY

d_gene: .
v_gene: TRBV5-5
CDR3aa: ASSFDRTYEQY

d_gene: TRBD1
v_gene: TRBV28
CDR3aa: ASSDRAVRAYNSPLH

d_gene: .
v_gene: TRBV19
CDR3aa: ASGEPNFANTIY

d_gene: TRBD1
v_gene: TRBV30
CDR3aa: AWSAAGTGVGYT

d_gene: .
v_gene: TRBV4-3
CDR3aa: ASSQDSRGGNSPLH

d_gene: .
v_gene: TRBV4-1
CDR3aa: ASSQMVSREGRRYGYT

d_gene: .
v_gene: TRBV5-5
CDR3aa: ASSLGSFSYNEQF

d_gene: .
v_gene: TRBV23-1
CDR3aa: ASSKGGQITAYEQY

d_gene: TRBD1
v_gene: TRBV5-1
CDR3aa: ASSRTGEDGYT

d_gene: .
v_gene: TRBV9
CDR3aa: ASSVGGRGTYNEQF

d_gene: .
v_gene: TRBV24-1
CDR3aa: ATSPGGAASHSNQPQH

d_gene: .
v_gene: TRBV7-2
CDR3aa: ASSQGGPYSNQPQH

d_gene: TRBD2
v_gene: TRBV18
CDR3aa: ASSLTSLAGAYEQY

d_gene: TRBD1
v_gene: TRBV27
CDR3aa: ASSLGGQGYHGYT

d_gene: .
v_gene: TRBV7-3
CDR3aa: ASSPEGGVSVYGYT

d_gene: TRBD2
v_gene: TRBV4-2
CDR3aa: ASSQAVGLAGDNQETQY

d_gene: .
v_gene: TRBV11-1
CDR3aa: ASSFTRGGYEQY

d_gene: .
v_gene: TRBV2
CDR3aa: ASRLLGGVSSYNEQF

d_gene: .
v_gene: TRBV10-3
CDR3aa: AISEEQGGYGYT

d_gene: TRBD1
v_gene: TRBV27
CDR3aa: ASTSTGTSRTEAF

d_gene: .
v_gene: TRBV10-3
CDR3aa: AIAEDQSYNEQF

d_gene: TRBD2
v_gene: TRBV7-3
CDR3aa: ASSWRGGEELF

d_gene: .
v_gene: TRBV5-4
CDR3aa: ASSLERAWVQPQH

d_gene: .
v_gene: TRBV7-9
CDR3aa: ASSLGQANEKLF

d_gene: TRBD2
v_gene: TRBV7-8
CDR3aa: ASSLVGGGAKETQY

d_gene: TRBD1
v_gene: TRBV24-1
CDR3aa: ATRGTGGKDGYT

d_gene: .
v_gene: TRBV19
CDR3aa: ASSPGGRERNYGYT

d_gene: .
v_gene: TRBV25-1
CDR3aa: ASSEVEGVVGYT

d_gene: TRBD1
v_gene: TRBV5-5
CDR3aa: ASSIGTGGLGDTQY

d_gene: .
v_gene: TRBV19
CDR3aa: ASGEGVEVSGELF

d_gene: .
v_gene: TRBV9
CDR3aa: ASSATGKSTDTQY

d_gene: TRBD1
v_gene: TRBV24-1
CDR3aa: ATSDQGGTEAF

d_gene: .
v_gene: TRBV7-2
CDR3aa: ASSSTGLPDTQY

d_gene: .
v_gene: TRBV19
CDR3aa: ASTQGSYNEQF

d_gene: .
v_gene: TRBV2
CDR3aa: ASSEGARVVLPQH